This entry concerns a single T cell receptor beta chain. Its antigen is undetermined. PCR amplification relied on 60 Vbeta primers (plus 13 Jbeta primers). Profiling relied on immunoSEQ multiplex PCR, and the TCRdb table lists in-frame clones only, not all of them. The profile shows about 130,000 clones, approximately 17% of them singletons. Donors consisted of healthy bone marrow donors. Each donor was nominally healthy when sampled (though unrecorded immune exposures were likely). The CDR3 is 13 residues long. CDR1 MNHEY and CDR2 SVGAGI come from the germline V gene. V shed 5 bases and J 2 bases; nucleotides not matched to a gene: 2. This sample is part of a study of cytomegalovirus exposure and HLA in healthy donors. Study-level results: Rare TCR sequences predominated, though certain public TCRs were found in many donors. Accounts indicate the classifier identified cytomegalovirus status with strong specificity and sensitivity.

Sequencing used PBMCs. This TCR was sampled from a female donor in good health and CMV-seropositive. The chain recombines TRBV6-5 with TRBJ2-7, with TRBD1 identical over 8 bases. The CDR3 DNA reads TGTGCCAGCAGTGGACAGGGTACCTACGAGCAGTACTTC. Translation: CASSGQGTYEQYF.